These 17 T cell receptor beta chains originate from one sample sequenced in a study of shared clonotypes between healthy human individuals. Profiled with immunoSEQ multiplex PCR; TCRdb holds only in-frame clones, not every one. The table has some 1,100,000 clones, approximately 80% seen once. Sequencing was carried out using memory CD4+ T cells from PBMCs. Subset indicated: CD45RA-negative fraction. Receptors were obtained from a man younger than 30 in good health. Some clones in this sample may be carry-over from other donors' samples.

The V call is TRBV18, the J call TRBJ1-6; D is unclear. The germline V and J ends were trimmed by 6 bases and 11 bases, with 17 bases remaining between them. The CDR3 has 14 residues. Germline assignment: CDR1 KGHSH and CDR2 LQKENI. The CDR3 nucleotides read TGTGCCAGCTCTACCGTTGCGTCGGGTGCACCCCTCCACTTT. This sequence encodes CASSTVASGAPLHF.

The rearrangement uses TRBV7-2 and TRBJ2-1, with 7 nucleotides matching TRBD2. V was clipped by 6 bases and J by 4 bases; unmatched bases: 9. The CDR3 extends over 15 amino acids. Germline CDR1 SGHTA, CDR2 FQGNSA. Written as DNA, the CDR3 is TGTGCCAGCAGATCGCAGGGAGGGGTTTACAATGAGCAGTTCTTC. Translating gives CASRSQGGVYNEQFF.

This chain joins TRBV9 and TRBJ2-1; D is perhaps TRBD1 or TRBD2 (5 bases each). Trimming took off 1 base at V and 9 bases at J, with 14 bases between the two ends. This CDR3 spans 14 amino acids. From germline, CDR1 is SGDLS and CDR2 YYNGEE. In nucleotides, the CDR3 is TGTGCCAGCAGCGTAACTGGGGACGTAGGTGAGCAGTTCTTC. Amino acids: CASSVTGDVGEQFF.

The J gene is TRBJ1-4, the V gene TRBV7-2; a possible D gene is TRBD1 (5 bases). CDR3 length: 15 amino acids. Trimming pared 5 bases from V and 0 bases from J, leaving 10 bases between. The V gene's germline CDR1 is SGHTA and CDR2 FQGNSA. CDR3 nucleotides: TGTGCCAGCAGCATCCAGGGTGCAACTAATGAAAAACTGTTTTTT. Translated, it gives CASSIQGATNEKLFF.

This chain's CDR3 is CAWSRGAGGLYEQYF. CDR3 nucleotide sequence: TGTGCCTGGAGTAGGGGGGCAGGGGGATTATACGAGCAGTACTTC. The chain couples TRBV30 to TRBJ2-7; D perhaps matches TRBD1 (7 bases). Germline V gene lookup returns CDR1 GTSNPN and CDR2 SVGIG (reference sequence). This CDR3 comprises 15 residues. The V end lost 2 bases, the J end lost 4 bases, and 18 bases lay between the germline ends.

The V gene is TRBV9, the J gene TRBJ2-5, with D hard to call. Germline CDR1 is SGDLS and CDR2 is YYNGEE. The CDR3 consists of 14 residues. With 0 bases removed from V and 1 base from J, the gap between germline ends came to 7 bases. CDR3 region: CASSVGQVQETQYF. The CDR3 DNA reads TGTGCCAGCAGCGTAGGCCAGGTCCAAGAGACCCAGTACTTC.

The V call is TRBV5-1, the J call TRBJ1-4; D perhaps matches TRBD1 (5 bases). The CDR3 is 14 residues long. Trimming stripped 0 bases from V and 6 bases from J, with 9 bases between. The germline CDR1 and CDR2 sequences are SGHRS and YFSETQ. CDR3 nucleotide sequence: TGCGCCAGCAGCTTGGGACAGTTGGATGAAAAACTGTTTTTT. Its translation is CASSLGQLDEKLFF.

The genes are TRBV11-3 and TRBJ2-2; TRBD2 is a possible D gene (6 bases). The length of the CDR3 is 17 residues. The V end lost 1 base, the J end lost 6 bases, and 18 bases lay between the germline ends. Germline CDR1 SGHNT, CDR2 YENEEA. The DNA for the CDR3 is TGTGCCAGCAGCTTAGGTGGCGTCGGGAGTAAGGCCGGGGAGCTGTTTTTT. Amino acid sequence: CASSLGGVGSKAGELFF.

CDR3 amino acids: CASSPPAGGSYEQYF. Here the CDR3 DNA reads TGTGCCAGCAGCCCACCAGCGGGAGGGTCCTACGAGCAGTACTTC. The chain carries TRBV5-5 and TRBJ2-7, with 10 nucleotides matching TRBD2. V was clipped by 4 bases and J by 1 base; unmatched bases: 5. CDR3 length: 15 residues. From germline, CDR1 is SGHKS and CDR2 YYEKEE (reference sequence).

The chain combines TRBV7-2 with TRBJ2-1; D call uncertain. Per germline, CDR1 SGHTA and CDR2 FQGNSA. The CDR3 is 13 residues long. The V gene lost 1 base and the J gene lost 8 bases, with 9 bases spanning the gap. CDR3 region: CASSLVFLYEQFF. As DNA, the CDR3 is TGTGCCAGCAGCTTAGTGTTCCTATATGAGCAGTTCTTC.

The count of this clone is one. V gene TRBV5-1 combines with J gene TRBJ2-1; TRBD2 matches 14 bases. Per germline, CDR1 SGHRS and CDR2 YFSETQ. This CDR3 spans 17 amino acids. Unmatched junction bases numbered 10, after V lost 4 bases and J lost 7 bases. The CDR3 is CASSQPGLAGAGNEQFF. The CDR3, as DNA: TGCGCCAGCAGCCAGCCGGGACTAGCGGGAGCGGGGAATGAGCAGTTCTTC.

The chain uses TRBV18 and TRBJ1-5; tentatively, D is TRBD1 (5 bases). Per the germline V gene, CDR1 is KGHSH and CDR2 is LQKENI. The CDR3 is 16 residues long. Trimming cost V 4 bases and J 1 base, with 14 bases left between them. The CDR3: CASSRAGAGSNQPQHF. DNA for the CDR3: TGTGCCAGCTCACGCGCCGGGGCTGGGAGCAATCAGCCCCAGCATTTT.

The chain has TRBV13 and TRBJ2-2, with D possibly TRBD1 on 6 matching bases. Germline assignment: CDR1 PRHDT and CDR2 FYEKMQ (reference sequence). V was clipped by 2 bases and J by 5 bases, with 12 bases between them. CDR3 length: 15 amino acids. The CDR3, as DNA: TGTGCCAGCAGCTTAAGACAGGATAAAACCGGGGAGCTGTTTTTT. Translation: CASSLRQDKTGELFF.

CDR3 DNA sequence: TGTGCCAGTAACCGAGGACAGGGGTACGAGCAGTACTTC. It yields the protein CASNRGQGYEQYF. The chain carries TRBV6-5 and TRBJ2-7; TRBD1 matches at 9 bases. CDR3 length: 13 residues. Germline CDR1 and CDR2: MNHEY and SVGAGI. J was trimmed by 4 bases and V by 9 bases; bases with no gene match: 7.

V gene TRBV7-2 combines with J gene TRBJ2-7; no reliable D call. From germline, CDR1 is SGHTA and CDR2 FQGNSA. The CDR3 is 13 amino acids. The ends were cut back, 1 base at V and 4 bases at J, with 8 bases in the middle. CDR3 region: CASSLGPHYEQYF. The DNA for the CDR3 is TGTGCCAGCAGCTTAGGACCTCATTACGAGCAGTACTTC.

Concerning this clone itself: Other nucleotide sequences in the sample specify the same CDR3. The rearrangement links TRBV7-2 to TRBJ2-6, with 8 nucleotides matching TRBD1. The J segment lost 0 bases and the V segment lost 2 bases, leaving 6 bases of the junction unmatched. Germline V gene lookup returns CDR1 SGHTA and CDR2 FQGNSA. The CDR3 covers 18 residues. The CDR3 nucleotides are TGTGCCAGCAGCTTAAAAGGGACAGGAAACTCTGGGGCCAACGTCCTGACTTTC. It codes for CASSLKGTGNSGANVLTF.

For the CDR3, the DNA is TGTGCCAGCAGTGGATACAGGGGAGGGAATTCACCCCTCCACTTT. Translated, it gives CASSGYRGGNSPLHF. J is TRBJ1-6 and V is TRBV28, with 7 nucleotides matching TRBD1. Germline lookup yields CDR1 MDHEN and CDR2 SYDVKM. V gave up 5 bases and J gave up 7 bases; unmatched junction bases: 8. The CDR3 loop spans 15 amino acids. Looking up the rest from reference TRBV28 and TRBJ1-6 gives the full variable domain: DVKVTQSSRYLVKRTGEKVFLECVQDMDHENMFWYRQDPGLGLRLIYFSYDVKMKEKGDIPEGYSVSREKKERFSLILESASTNQTSMYLCASSGYRGGNSPLHFGNGTRLTVT.